The clone carrying this T cell receptor (beta chain) was detected ten times or more. Its cognate antigen is unknown. TCRdb re-called the RT-PCR reads with MiXCR, one entry per CDR3 protein. The sample yields around 480,000 distinct CDR3 sequences, 11% seen once. This record comes from a study of response to subunit inactivated influenza vaccine. Study-level points and caveats: Few new T cells, the authors suggested, are recruited by each seasonal influenza vaccination.

Germline CDR1 reads ENHRY; CDR2 reads SYGVKD. V was shortened by 7 bases and J by 4 bases, with 10 bases between the two germline ends. This CDR3 has 12 residues. This receptor was obtained from a man aged 50 or older who received an inactivated influenza vaccine. Source: PBMCs from blood, taken 45 days after vaccination. This rearrangement joins TRBV10-3 to TRBJ1-1; no reliable D call. The CDR3 DNA is TGTGCCATCAAGATCGAGGGCACTGAAGCTTTCTTT. It specifies CAIKIEGTEAFF.